The present entry profiles one TCR beta chain with its context. No antigen is known for it. The data derive from a study of T cell responses to AZD1222 COVID-19 vaccine. Study observations and caveats: Vaccine-related CD4 TCRs covered spike, predominating at 160-218 and 743-854. Baseline serology detected seropositivity in only five or six AZD1222 recipients. White British people made up most donors, females outnumbered males, and clonal diversity was possibly underestimated.

The data were produced by immunoSEQ multiplex PCR, yet TCRdb's version contains in-frame clones alone and is incomplete. The table records about 140,000 clones, roughly nine tenths of them present only once. Second-dose intervals near 4 or 12 weeks were combined. The source of this sequence is an adult who received the AZD1222 COVID-19 vaccine. Sequenced material: peripheral blood, taken 28 days after the second AZD1222 dose.

CDR3 sequence reads: CASSGRTVNTEAFF. The CDR3 DNA reads TGTGCCAGCAGCGGGCGGACGGTGAACACTGAAGCTTTCTTT. This chain links TRBV6-5 with TRBJ1-1, with D hard to call. Germline V gives CDR1 MNHEY, CDR2 SVGAGI. Trimming took 6 bases from V and 0 from J, leaving 11 bases between them. This CDR3 spans 14 amino acids.